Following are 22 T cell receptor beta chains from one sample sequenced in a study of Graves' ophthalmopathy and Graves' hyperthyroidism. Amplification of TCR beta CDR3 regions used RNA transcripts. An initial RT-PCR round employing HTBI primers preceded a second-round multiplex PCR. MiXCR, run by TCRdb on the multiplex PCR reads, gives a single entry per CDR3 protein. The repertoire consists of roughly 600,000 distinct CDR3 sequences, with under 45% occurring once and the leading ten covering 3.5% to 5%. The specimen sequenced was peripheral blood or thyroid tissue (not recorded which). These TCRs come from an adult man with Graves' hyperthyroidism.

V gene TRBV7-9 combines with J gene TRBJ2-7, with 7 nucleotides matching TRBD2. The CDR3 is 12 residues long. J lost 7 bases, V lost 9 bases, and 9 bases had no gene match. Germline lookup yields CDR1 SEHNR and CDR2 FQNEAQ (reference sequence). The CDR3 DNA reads TGTGCCAGTAGTATGCGGGGGAATGAGCAGTACTTC. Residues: CASSMRGNEQYF.

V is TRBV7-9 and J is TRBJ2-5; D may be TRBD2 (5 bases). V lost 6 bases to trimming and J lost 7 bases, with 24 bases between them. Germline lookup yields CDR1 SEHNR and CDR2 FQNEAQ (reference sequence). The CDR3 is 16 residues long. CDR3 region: CASSSSPDSRGWTQYF. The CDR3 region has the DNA TGTGCCAGCAGTTCCTCCCCGGACTCCCGCGGATGGACCCAGTACTTC.

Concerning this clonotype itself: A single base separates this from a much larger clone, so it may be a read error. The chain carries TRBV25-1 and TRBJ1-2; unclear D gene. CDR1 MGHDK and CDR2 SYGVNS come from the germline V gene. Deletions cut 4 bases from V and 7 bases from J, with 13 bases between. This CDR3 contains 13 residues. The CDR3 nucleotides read TGTGCCAGCAGTGGGAGTAGGAAGGCTGGCTACACCTTC. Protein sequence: CASSGSRKAGYTF.

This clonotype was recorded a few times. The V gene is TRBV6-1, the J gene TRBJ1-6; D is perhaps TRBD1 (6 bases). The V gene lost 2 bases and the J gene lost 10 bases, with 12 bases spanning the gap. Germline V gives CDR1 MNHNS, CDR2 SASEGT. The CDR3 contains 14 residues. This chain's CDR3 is CASSEMSGDSPLHF. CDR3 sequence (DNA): TGTGCCAGCAGTGAAATGTCAGGGGACTCACCCCTCCACTTT.

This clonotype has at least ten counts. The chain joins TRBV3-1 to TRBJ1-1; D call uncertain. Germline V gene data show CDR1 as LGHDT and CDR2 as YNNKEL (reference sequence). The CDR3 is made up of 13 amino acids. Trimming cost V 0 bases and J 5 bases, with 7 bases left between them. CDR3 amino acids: CASSQEGWTEAFF. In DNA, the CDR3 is TGTGCCAGCAGCCAAGAGGGGTGGACTGAAGCTTTCTTT.

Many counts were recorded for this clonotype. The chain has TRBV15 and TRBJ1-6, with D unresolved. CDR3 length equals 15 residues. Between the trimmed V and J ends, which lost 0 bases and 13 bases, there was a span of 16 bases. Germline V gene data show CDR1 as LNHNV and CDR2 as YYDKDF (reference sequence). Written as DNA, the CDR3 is TGTGCCACCAGCAGAGATCTCAGCGGCGGAGGGCCCCTCCACTTT. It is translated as CATSRDLSGGGPLHF.

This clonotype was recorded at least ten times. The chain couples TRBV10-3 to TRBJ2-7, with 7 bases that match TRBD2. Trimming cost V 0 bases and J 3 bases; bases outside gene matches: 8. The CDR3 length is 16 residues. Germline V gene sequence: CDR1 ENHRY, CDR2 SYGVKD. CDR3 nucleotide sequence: TGTGCCATCAGTGAGTCTTATGCGGGAGTGGGCTACGAGCAGTACTTC. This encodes CAISESYAGVGYEQYF.

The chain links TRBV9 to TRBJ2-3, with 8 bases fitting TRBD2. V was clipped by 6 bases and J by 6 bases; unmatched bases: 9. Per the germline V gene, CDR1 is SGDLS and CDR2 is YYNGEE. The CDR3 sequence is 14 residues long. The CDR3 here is CASTRTSITDTQYF. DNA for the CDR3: TGTGCCAGCACCCGGACTAGCATCACGGATACGCAGTATTTT.

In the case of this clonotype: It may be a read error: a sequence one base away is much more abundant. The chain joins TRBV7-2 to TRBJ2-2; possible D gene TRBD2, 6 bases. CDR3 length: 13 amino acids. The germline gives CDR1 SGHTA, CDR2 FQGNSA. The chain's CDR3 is CASMEGSTGELVF. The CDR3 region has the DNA TGTGCCAGCATGGAGGGATCCACCGGGGAGCTGGTTTTT.

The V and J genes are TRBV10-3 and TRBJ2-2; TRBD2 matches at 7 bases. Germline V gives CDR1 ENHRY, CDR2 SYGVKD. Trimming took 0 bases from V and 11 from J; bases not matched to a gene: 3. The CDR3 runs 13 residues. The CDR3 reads CAISESASGELFF. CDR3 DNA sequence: TGTGCCATCAGTGAGTCGGCTAGCGGCGAGCTGTTTTTT.

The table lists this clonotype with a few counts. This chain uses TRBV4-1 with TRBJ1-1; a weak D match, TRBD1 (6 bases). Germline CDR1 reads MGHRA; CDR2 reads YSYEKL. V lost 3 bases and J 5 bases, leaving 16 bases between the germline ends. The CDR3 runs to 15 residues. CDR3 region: CASSQITGSETEAFF. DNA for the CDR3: TGCGCCAGCAGCCAGATTACAGGGTCGGAAACTGAAGCTTTCTTT.

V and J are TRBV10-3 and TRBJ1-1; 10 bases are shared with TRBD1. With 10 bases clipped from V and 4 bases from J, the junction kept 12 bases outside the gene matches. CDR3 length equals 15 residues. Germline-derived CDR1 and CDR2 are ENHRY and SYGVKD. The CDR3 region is CASSPRTGGGTEAFF. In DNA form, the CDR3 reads TGTGCCAGCTCACCACGGACAGGGGGTGGCACTGAAGCTTTCTTT.

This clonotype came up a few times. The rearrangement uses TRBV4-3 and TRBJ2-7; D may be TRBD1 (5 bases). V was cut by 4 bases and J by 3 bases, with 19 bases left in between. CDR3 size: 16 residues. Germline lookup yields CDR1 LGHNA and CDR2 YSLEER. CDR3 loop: CASSLTGESRFYEQYF. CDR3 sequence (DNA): TGCGCCAGCAGCCTAACAGGTGAATCTCGATTCTACGAGCAGTACTTC.

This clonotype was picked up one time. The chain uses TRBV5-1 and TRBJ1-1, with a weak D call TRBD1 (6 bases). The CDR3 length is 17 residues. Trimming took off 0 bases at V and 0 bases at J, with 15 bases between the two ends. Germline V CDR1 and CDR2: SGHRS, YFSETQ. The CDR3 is CASSLDGGRRMNTEAFF. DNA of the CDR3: TGCGCCAGCAGCTTGGACGGGGGGCGCCGGATGAACACTGAAGCTTTCTTT.

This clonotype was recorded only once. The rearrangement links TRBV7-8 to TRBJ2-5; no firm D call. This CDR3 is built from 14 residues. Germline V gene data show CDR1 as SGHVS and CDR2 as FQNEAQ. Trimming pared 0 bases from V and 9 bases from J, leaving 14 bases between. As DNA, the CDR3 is TGTGCCAGCAGCTTAGCAAGGAACAATCAGCCCCAGTACTTC. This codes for CASSLARNNQPQYF.

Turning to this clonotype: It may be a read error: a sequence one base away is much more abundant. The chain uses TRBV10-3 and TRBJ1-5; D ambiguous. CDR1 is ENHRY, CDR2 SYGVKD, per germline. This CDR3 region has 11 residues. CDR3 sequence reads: CASSYRGPQHF. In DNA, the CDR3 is TGTGCCAGCAGTTACCGAGGGCCCCAGCATTTT.

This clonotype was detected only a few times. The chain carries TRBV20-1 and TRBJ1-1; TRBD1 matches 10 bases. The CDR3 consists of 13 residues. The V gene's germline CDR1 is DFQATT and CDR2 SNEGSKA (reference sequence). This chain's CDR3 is CRPRQGADTEAFF. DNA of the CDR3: TGCAGACCCCGACAGGGGGCAGACACTGAAGCTTTCTTT.

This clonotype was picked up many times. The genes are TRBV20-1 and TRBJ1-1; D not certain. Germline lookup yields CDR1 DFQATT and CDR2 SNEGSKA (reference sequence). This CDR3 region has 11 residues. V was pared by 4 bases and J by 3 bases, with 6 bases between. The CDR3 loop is CSAKIYTEAFF. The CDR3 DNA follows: TGCAGTGCTAAAATCTACACTGAAGCTTTCTTT.

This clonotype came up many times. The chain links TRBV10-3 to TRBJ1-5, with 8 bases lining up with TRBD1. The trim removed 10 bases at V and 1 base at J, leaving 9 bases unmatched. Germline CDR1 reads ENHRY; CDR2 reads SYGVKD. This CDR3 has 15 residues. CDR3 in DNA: TGTGCCACCGCCCCTGGACAGGGAAGCAATCAGCCCCAGCATTTT. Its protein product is CATAPGQGSNQPQHF.

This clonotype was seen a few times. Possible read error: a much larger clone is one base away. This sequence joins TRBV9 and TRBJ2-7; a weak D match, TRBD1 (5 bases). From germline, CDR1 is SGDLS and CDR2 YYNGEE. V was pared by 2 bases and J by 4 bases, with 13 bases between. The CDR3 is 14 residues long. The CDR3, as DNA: TGTGCCAGCAGCGTTGGGGCAGGACCTTACGAGCAGTACTTC. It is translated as CASSVGAGPYEQYF.

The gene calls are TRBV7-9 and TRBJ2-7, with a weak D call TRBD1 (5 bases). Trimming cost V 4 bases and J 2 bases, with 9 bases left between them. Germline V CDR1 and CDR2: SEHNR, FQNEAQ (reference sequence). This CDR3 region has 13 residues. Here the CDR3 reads CASSSDTTYEQYF. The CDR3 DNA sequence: TGTGCCAGCAGCTCGGACACCACCTACGAGCAGTACTTC.

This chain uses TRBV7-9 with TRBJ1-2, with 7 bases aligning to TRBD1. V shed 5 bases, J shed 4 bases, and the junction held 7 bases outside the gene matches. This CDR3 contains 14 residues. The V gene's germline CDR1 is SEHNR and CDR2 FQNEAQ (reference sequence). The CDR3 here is CASSIRTGGYGYTF. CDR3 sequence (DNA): TGTGCCAGCAGCATTCGGACAGGAGGCTATGGCTACACCTTC.